The 25 T cell receptor beta chains below all came from one sample that was sequenced in a study of blood T cell repertoires in COVID-19. Only in-frame clones appear in the TCRdb table, and some are missing; sequencing was by immunoSEQ multiplex PCR. The sample yields about 190,000 clones, 90% seen once. Sequencing used peripheral blood. The source of these receptors is a man between 45 and 60 years old with acute or convalescent COVID-19.

The chain employs TRBV4-3 and TRBJ2-2; 9 positions agree with TRBD1. CDR1 LGHNA and CDR2 YSLEER come from the germline V gene. The V segment lost 4 bases and the J segment 6 bases; nucleotides outside the gene matches: 6. This CDR3 is built from 15 residues. The CDR3: CASSLGQGWSGELFF. In nucleotides, the CDR3 is TGCGCCAGCAGCCTCGGACAGGGGTGGTCCGGGGAGCTGTTTTTT.

Comments on this clone: Different DNA sequences within this sample yield the same CDR3. The CDR3 protein is CAWSGLAGGAQETQYF. The CDR3 DNA sequence: TGTGCCTGGAGTGGACTAGCGGGAGGGGCCCAAGAGACCCAGTACTTC. The chain carries TRBV30 and TRBJ2-5, with 14 bases aligning to TRBD2. V was pared by 1 base and J by 1 base, with 2 bases of the junction left unmatched. The length of the CDR3 is 16 residues. Germline-derived CDR1 and CDR2 are GTSNPN and SVGIG (reference sequence).

The chain links TRBV9 to TRBJ2-7, with 7 bases fitting TRBD2. The junction had 7 bases not matched to a gene; V was cut back by 3 bases and J by 4 bases. This CDR3 contains 14 residues. CDR1 is SGDLS and CDR2 is YYNGEE in the germline V gene. CDR3 nucleotides: TGTGCCAGCAGCGCGGGGACTATCTGGTACGAGCAGTACTTC. Translated, it gives CASSAGTIWYEQYF. Looking up the rest from reference TRBV9 and TRBJ2-7 gives the full variable domain: DSGVTQTPKHLITATGQRVTLRCSPRSGDLSVYWYQQSLDQGLQFLIQYYNGEERAKGNILERFSAQQFPDLHSELNLSSLELGDSALYFCASSAGTIWYEQYFGPGTRLTVT.

This clone showed up just once. The J gene is TRBJ2-7, the V gene TRBV13, with 15 bases that match TRBD2. Germline CDR1 and CDR2: PRHDT and FYEKMQ (reference sequence). The CDR3 covers 18 residues. V gave up 4 bases and J gave up 5 bases; unmatched junction bases: 12. This CDR3 reads CASSSVRGLAGGPDEQYF. In DNA, the CDR3 is TGTGCCAGCAGCTCCGTTAGAGGACTAGCGGGAGGGCCTGACGAGCAGTACTTC.

This chain links TRBV29-1 with TRBJ2-5; 10 nucleotides line up with TRBD1. This CDR3 is 15 amino acids long. Germline loops: CDR1 SQVTM, CDR2 ANQGSEA. V gave up 0 bases and J gave up 9 bases; unmatched junction bases: 10. CDR3 amino acids: CSVEDRDRGSLAQYF. The CDR3 DNA is TGCAGCGTTGAAGACCGGGACAGGGGCTCATTGGCCCAGTACTTC.

CDR3 sequence (DNA): TGTGCCAGCAGCGAAGGGACAGGAGAGCAGTTCTTC. Protein sequence: CASSEGTGEQFF. The gene calls are TRBV3-1 (or the pseudogene TRBV3-2) and TRBJ2-1; 8 bases line up with TRBD1. With 5 bases clipped from V and 10 bases from J, the junction kept 4 bases outside the gene matches. The CDR3 runs to 12 residues. The germline V gene has CDR1 LGHDT and CDR2 YNNKEL (reference sequence).

The V gene is TRBV6-5, the J gene TRBJ2-2; D might be TRBD2 (5 bases). This CDR3 has 13 amino acids. From germline, CDR1 is MNHEY and CDR2 SVGAGI. The ends were cut back, 2 bases at V and 6 bases at J, with 7 bases in the middle. The CDR3 region has the DNA TGTGCCAGCAGTTACGGACTCCCCGGGGAGCTGTTTTTT. Translated, it gives CASSYGLPGELFF.

The rearrangement joins TRBV3-1 (or the pseudogene TRBV3-2) to TRBJ2-3; TRBD2 agrees at 9 bases. V lost 1 base, J lost 0 bases, and 5 bases stayed unmatched. This CDR3 is 17 amino acids long. Germline CDR1 and CDR2: LGHDT and YNNKEL (reference sequence). This chain's CDR3 is CASSQAGLAGSTDTQYF. CDR3 coding DNA: TGTGCCAGCAGCCAAGCGGGGCTAGCGGGAAGCACAGATACGCAGTATTTT.

This clone was seen more than once but under ten times. The genes are TRBV7-2 and TRBJ2-3; 10 positions match TRBD1. The CDR3 runs to 16 residues. CDR1 and CDR2 from the germline V gene are SGHTA and FQGNSA. The V and J ends lost 5 bases and 6 bases, in that order; junction bases with no gene match: 11. DNA for the CDR3: TGTGCCAGCAGCCGGACAGGGGGAATTTTCATGGATACGCAGTATTTT. Translating gives CASSRTGGIFMDTQYF.

CDR3 in DNA: TGTGCCAGCAGCCAAGGGTCCCGGGGAGATACGCAGTATTTT. The encoded protein is CASSQGSRGDTQYF. This chain joins TRBV3-1 (or the pseudogene TRBV3-2) and TRBJ2-3, with a weak D call TRBD2 (5 bases). This CDR3 spans 14 amino acids. The germline gives CDR1 LGHDT, CDR2 YNNKEL (reference sequence). V lost 1 base and J 5 bases, leaving 10 bases between the germline ends.

The chain has TRBV9 and TRBJ2-1, with a weak D call TRBD2 (6 bases). The V and J ends lost 4 bases and 9 bases respectively, with 14 bases between them. Germline CDR1 and CDR2: SGDLS and YYNGEE. There are 13 residues in the CDR3. CDR3 nucleotide sequence: TGTGCCAGCAGCACCCGACTAGGCGGTGAGCAGTTCTTC. Its translation is CASSTRLGGEQFF. Together with reference TRBV9 and TRBJ2-1, the CDR3 gives the full variable domain: DSGVTQTPKHLITATGQRVTLRCSPRSGDLSVYWYQQSLDQGLQFLIQYYNGEERAKGNILERFSAQQFPDLHSELNLSSLELGDSALYFCASSTRLGGEQFFGPGTRLTVL.

The DNA for the CDR3 is TGTGCCAGCAGTCTTCCGACAGGATACTACGAGCAGTACTTC. Protein: CASSLPTGYYEQYF. The chain has TRBV28 and TRBJ2-7, with a tentative D call TRBD1 (6 bases). The CDR3 runs to 14 residues. The germline CDR1 and CDR2 sequences are MDHEN and SYDVKM. V gave up 5 bases and J gave up 3 bases, with 14 bases separating them.

The chain is built from TRBV5-1 and TRBJ2-2; 11 nucleotides agree with TRBD2. CDR3 length: 18 amino acids. V shed 3 bases, J shed 5 bases, and the junction held 12 bases outside the gene matches. Germline CDR1 is SGHRS and CDR2 is YFSETQ. The DNA for the CDR3 is TGCGCCAGCAGCTCCCAGGGACTAGCGGTCCAACGGACCGGGGAGCTGTTTTTT. Translating gives CASSSQGLAVQRTGELFF.

J is TRBJ1-4 and V is TRBV28; 7 nucleotides align to TRBD1. This CDR3 is built from 15 residues. Germline V lookup: CDR1 MDHEN, CDR2 SYDVKM. V lost 9 bases to trimming and J lost 0 bases; unmatched junction nucleotides: 7. The DNA for the CDR3 is TGTGCCAGTTCCAGGGACAGCGCAACTAATGAAAAACTGTTTTTT. Protein sequence: CASSRDSATNEKLFF.

The chain recombines TRBV10-3 with TRBJ2-1; 12 positions match TRBD2. This CDR3 region has 16 residues. The germline V gene has CDR1 ENHRY and CDR2 SYGVKD. With 10 bases clipped from V and 1 base from J, the junction kept 8 bases outside the gene matches. The CDR3 reads CATLGGLAGSYNEQFF. The CDR3, as DNA: TGTGCCACCCTGGGAGGACTAGCGGGATCCTACAATGAGCAGTTCTTC.

CDR3 protein: CASSNQGFSGNTIYF. CDR3 DNA sequence: TGTGCCAGCAGTAACCAGGGATTCTCTGGAAACACCATATATTTT. The chain combines TRBV6-6 with TRBJ1-3; D possibly corresponds to TRBD1 (5 bases). Trimming shortened V by 5 bases and J by 0 bases, and 11 bases separated the two germline ends. Germline-derived CDR1 and CDR2 are MNHNY and SVGAGI (reference sequence). The CDR3 runs 15 residues.

The chain combines TRBV14 with TRBJ2-7; 7 nucleotides line up with TRBD1. The CDR3 contains 15 residues. The J segment lost 2 bases and the V segment lost 4 bases, leaving 8 bases of the junction unmatched. The germline V gene has CDR1 SGHDN and CDR2 FVKESK. The CDR3 protein is CASSPVTGAPYEQYF. The CDR3 nucleotides are TGTGCCAGCAGCCCCGTCACAGGGGCGCCCTACGAGCAGTACTTC.

The chain carries TRBV14 and TRBJ2-1; TRBD2 is a possible D gene (5 bases). Between the trimmed V and J ends, which lost 0 bases and 8 bases, there was a span of 8 bases. CDR1 and CDR2 from the germline V gene are SGHDN and FVKESK. The CDR3 runs 13 residues. CDR3 DNA sequence: TGTGCCAGCAGCCAAGATTTGAGGGATGAGCAGTTCTTC. The encoded protein is CASSQDLRDEQFF.

This chain links TRBV5-4 with TRBJ2-7; 13 bases line up with TRBD2. Germline V gives CDR1 SGHNT, CDR2 YYREEE (reference sequence). The CDR3 is 15 amino acids. With 4 bases clipped from V and 5 bases from J, the junction kept 6 bases outside the gene matches. As DNA, the CDR3 is TGTGCCAGCAGCCGACTAGCGGGAGGATCCCACGAGCAGTACTTC. Translation: CASSRLAGGSHEQYF.

This clone was detected a few times. The chain carries TRBV9 and TRBJ2-6; the match to TRBD1 covers 7 bases. Germline CDR1 is SGDLS and CDR2 is YYNGEE. After removal of 6 bases from V and 0 bases from J, the junction contained 6 bases not matched to a gene. The CDR3 contains 16 residues. CDR3 bases: TGTGCCAGCAATCCTACAGGGGACTCTGGGGCCAACGTCCTGACTTTC. Amino acids: CASNPTGDSGANVLTF.

The chain links TRBV28 to TRBJ1-1, with D uncertain. V lost 6 bases to trimming and J lost 7 bases, with 18 bases between them. Germline V gene sequence: CDR1 MDHEN, CDR2 SYDVKM. CDR3 length: 14 amino acids. The CDR3 loop is CASSQSTRGGEAFF. The DNA for the CDR3 is TGTGCCAGCAGCCAAAGCACCCGTGGTGGTGAAGCTTTCTTT.

V usage is TRBV6-4 and J usage is TRBJ2-5; 7 positions match TRBD2. V gave up 3 bases and J gave up 5 bases; unmatched junction bases: 6. CDR1 MRHNA and CDR2 SNTAGT come from the germline V gene. The CDR3 extends over 14 amino acids. DNA of the CDR3: TGTGCCAGCAGTGAAGGGAGGGCTGTTGAGACCCAGTACTTC. Protein sequence: CASSEGRAVETQYF.

The V gene is TRBV2, the J gene TRBJ2-7; TRBD1 matches at 7 bases. CDR3 size: 14 residues. V trimming: 7 bases; J trimming: 1 base; junction bases outside the gene matches: 7. Per germline, CDR1 SNHLY and CDR2 FYNNEI. The CDR3, as DNA: TGTGCCAGCACTACCCCGACAGGGTCCTACGAGCAGTACGTC. Residues: CASTTPTGSYEQYV.

The chain is built from TRBV19 and TRBJ1-5; D gene ambiguous. The CDR3 loop spans 14 amino acids. From germline, CDR1 is LNHDA and CDR2 SQIVND (reference sequence). V was trimmed by 3 bases and J by 7 bases, leaving 13 bases between them. In DNA form, the CDR3 reads TGTGCCAGTAGTATTAAATTGGGAGGGCAGCCCCAGCATTTT. Protein: CASSIKLGGQPQHF. Filled out from reference TRBV19 and TRBJ1-5, the complete variable domain reads DGGITQSPKYLFRKEGQNVTLSCEQNLNHDAMYWYRQDPGQGLRLIYYSQIVNDFQKGDIAEGYSVSREKKESFPLTVTSAQKNPTAFYLCASSIKLGGQPQHFGDGTRLSIL.

The rearrangement uses TRBV18 and TRBJ1-5; tentative D call: TRBD1 (6 bases). The V end lost 3 bases, the J end lost 8 bases, and 14 bases lay between the germline ends. Germline CDR1 KGHSH, CDR2 LQKENI. This CDR3 contains 14 residues. CDR3 coding DNA: TGTGCCAGCTCACCCCAGGGGCCCGCGGAGCCCCAGCATTTT. It yields the protein CASSPQGPAEPQHF.